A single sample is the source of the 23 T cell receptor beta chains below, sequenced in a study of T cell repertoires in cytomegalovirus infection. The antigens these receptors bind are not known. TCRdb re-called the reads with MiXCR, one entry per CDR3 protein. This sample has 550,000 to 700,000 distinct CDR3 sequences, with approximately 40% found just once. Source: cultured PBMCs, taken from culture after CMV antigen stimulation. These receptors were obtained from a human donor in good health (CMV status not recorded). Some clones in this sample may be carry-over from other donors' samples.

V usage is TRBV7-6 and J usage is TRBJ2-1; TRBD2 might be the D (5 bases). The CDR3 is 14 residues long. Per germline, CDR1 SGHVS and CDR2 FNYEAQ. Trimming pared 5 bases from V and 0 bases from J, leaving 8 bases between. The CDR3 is CASSRRDSYNEQFF. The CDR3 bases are TGTGCCAGCAGCCGCCGGGACTCCTACAATGAGCAGTTCTTC.

The CDR3 DNA is TGTGCCAGCAGCGGAATGTCCGGCTATACGCAGTATTTT. It translates to CASSGMSGYTQYF. The rearrangement uses TRBV2 and TRBJ2-3; D ambiguous. Germline V gene lookup returns CDR1 SNHLY and CDR2 FYNNEI. The CDR3 totals 13 residues. The germline V and J ends were trimmed by 6 bases and 7 bases, with 14 bases remaining between them.

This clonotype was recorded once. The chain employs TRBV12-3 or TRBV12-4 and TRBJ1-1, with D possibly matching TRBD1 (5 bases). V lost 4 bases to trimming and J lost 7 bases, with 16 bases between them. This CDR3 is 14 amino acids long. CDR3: CASSYQGGVSEAFF. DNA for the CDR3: TGTGCCAGCAGTTACCAGGGAGGGGTGAGTGAAGCTTTCTTT.

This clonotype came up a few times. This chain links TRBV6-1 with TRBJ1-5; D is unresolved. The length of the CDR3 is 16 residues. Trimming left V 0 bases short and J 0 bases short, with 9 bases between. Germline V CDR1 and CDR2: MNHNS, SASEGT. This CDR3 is CASSEAQAYSNQPQHF. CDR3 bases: TGTGCCAGCAGTGAAGCGCAAGCTTATAGCAATCAGCCCCAGCATTTT.

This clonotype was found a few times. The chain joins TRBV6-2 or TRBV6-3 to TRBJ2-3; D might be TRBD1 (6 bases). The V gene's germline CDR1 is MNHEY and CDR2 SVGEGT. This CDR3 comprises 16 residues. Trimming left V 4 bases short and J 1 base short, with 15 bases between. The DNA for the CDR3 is TGTGCCAGCAGTTGGAACCCGGGACATCGCACAGATACGCAGTATTTT. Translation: CASSWNPGHRTDTQYF.

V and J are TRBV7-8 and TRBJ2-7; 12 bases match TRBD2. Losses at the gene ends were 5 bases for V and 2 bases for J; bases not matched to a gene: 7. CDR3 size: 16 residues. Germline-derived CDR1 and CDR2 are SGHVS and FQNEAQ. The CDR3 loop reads CASSPRTSGIPYEQYF. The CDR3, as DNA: TGTGCCAGCAGCCCGAGGACTAGCGGGATCCCCTACGAGCAGTACTTC. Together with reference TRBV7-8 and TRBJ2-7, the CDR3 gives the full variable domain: GAGVSQSPRYKVAKRGQDVALRCDPISGHVSLFWYQQALGQGPEFLTYFQNEAQLDKSGLPSDRFFAERPEGSVSTLKIQRTQQEDSAVYLCASSPRTSGIPYEQYFGPGTRLTVT.

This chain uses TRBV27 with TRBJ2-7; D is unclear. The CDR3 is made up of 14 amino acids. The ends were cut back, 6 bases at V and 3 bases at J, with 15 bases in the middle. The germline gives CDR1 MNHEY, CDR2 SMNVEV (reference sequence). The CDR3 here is CASSRLGLGYEQYF. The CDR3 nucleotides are TGTGCCAGCAGCCGCTTGGGTCTCGGCTACGAGCAGTACTTC.

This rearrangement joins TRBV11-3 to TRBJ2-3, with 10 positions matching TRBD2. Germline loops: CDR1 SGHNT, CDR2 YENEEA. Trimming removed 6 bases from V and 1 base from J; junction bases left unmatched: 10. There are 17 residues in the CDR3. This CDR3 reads CASRRLAGAYRTDTQYF. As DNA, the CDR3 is TGTGCCAGCAGACGGCTAGCGGGGGCTTATCGCACAGATACGCAGTATTTT. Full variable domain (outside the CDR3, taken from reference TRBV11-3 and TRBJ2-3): EAGVVQSPRYKIIEKKQPVAFWCNPISGHNTLYWYLQNLGQGPELLIRYENEEAVDDSQLPKDRFSAERLKGVDSTLKIQPAELGDSAVYLCASRRLAGAYRTDTQYFGPGTRLTVL.

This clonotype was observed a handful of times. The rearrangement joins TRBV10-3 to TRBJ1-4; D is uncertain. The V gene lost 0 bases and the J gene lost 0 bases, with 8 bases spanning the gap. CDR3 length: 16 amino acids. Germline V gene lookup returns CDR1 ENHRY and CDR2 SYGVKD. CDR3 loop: CAISESAGSTNEKLFF. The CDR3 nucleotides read TGTGCCATCAGTGAGTCGGCGGGCTCAACTAATGAAAAACTGTTTTTT.

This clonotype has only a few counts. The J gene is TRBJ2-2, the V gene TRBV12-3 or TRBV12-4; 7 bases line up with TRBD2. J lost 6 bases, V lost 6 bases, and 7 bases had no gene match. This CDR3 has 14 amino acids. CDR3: CASSESGVAGELFF. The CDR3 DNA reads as TGTGCCAGCAGCGAGAGCGGGGTGGCCGGGGAGCTGTTTTTT.

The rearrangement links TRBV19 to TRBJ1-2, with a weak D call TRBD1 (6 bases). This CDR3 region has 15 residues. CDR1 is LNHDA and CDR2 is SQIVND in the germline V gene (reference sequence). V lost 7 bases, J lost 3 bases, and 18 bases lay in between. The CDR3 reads CASKERTAVYYGYTF. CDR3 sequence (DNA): TGTGCCAGTAAGGAGAGGACAGCGGTCTACTATGGCTACACCTTC.

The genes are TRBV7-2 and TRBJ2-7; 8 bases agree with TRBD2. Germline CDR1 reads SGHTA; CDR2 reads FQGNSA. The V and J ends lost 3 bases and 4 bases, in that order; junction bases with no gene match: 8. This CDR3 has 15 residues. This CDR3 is CASSFSSGKGYEQYF. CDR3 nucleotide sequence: TGTGCCAGCAGCTTCAGTAGCGGGAAGGGGTACGAGCAGTACTTC.

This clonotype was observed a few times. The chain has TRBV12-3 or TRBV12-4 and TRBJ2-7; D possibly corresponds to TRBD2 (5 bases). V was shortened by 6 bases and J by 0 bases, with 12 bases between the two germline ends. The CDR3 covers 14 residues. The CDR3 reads CASSLGGHSYEQYF. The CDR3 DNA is TGTGCCAGCAGCCTAGGCGGGCACTCCTACGAGCAGTACTTC.

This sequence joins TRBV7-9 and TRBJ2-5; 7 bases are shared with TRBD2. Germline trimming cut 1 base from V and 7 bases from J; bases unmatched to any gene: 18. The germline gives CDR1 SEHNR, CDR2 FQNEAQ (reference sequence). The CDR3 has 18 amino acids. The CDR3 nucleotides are TGTGCCAGCAGCTTAGGACCCGGCGGCGGGAGCCCCCCACGGACCCAGTACTTC. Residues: CASSLGPGGGSPPRTQYF.

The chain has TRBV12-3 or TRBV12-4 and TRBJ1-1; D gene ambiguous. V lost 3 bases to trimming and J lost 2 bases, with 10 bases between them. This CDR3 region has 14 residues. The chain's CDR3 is CASSFIHINTEAFF. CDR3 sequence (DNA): TGTGCCAGCAGTTTTATACATATTAACACTGAAGCTTTCTTT.

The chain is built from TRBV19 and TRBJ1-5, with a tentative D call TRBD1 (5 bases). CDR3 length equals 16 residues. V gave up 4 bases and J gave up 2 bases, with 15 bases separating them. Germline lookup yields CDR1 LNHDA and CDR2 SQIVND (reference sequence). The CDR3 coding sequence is TGTGCCAGTAGTACCCCCCAGGGATGGGGCAATCAGCCCCAGCATTTT. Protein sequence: CASSTPQGWGNQPQHF.

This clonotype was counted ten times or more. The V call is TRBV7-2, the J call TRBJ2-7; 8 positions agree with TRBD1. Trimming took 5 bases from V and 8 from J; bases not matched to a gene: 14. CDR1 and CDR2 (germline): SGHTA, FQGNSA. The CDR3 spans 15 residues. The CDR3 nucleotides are TGTGCCAGCAGCGGGAAGACAGGGGTTAGGATGAAGCAGTACTTC. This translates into CASSGKTGVRMKQYF.

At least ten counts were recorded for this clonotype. The CDR3 sequence: CASSSLQGYEQYF. In DNA form, the CDR3 reads TGTGCCAGCAGCTCCCTACAGGGCTACGAGCAGTACTTC. The chain uses TRBV7-2 and TRBJ2-7, with a tentative D call TRBD1 (6 bases). The V end was cut by 4 bases, the J end by 3 bases, with 10 bases between. In germline, CDR1 is SGHTA, CDR2 FQGNSA. This CDR3 is built from 13 residues. The variable domain in full, with the rest retrieved from reference TRBV7-2 and TRBJ2-7, is GAGVSQSPSNKVTEKGKDVELRCDPISGHTALYWYRQSLGQGLEFLIYFQGNSAPDKSGLPSDRFSAERTGGSVSTLTIQRTQQEDSAVYLCASSSLQGYEQYFGPGTRLTVT.

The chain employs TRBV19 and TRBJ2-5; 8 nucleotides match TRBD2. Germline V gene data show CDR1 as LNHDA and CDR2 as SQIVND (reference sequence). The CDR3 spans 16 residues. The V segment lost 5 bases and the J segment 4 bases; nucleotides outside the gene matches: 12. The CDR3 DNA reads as TGTGCCAGTAGTCCCAGGCCCGGGACTAGGGTAGAGACCCAGTACTTC. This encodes CASSPRPGTRVETQYF.

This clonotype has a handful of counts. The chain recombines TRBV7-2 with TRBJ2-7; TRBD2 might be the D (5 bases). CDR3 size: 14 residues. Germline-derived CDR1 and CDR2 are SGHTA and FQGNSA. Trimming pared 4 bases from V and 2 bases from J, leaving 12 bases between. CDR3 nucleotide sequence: TGTGCCAGCAGCTCCCGGGGATCCGCCTACGAGCAGTACTTC. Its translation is CASSSRGSAYEQYF.

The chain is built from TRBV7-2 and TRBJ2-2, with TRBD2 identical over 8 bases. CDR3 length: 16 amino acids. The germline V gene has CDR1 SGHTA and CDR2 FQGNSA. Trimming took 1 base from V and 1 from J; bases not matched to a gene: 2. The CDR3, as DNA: TGTGCCAGCAGCTTAGTTAGCGGGATGAACACCGGGGAGCTGTTTTTT. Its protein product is CASSLVSGMNTGELFF.

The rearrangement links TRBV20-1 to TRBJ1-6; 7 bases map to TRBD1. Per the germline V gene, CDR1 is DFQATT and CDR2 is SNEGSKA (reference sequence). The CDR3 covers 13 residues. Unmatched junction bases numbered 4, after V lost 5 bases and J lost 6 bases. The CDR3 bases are TGCAGTGCTCAGGACAGGTTTAATTCACCCCTCCACTTT. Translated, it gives CSAQDRFNSPLHF.

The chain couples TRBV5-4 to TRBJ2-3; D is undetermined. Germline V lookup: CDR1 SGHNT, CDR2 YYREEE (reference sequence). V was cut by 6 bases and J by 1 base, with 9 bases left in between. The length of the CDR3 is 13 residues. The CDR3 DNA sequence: TGTGCCAGCATCCCTTCAGGCACAGATACGCAGTATTTT. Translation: CASIPSGTDTQYF.